One sample yielded the 9 T cell receptor beta chains listed below, sequenced in a study of blood T cells in healthy people across ages. Primers used in a second PCR of about 6 to 11 cycles were a sample-barcoded 5' primer and a J-beta primer mix. From the 5' RACE reads, TCRdb called clonotypes with MiXCR, one entry per CDR3 protein. Here the sample spans hundreds of thousands of distinct CDR3 sequences, around 43% being singletons. Sequences were obtained from blood. The receptors here all came from a man in his fifties or sixties in good health.

This clonotype was observed a few times. This chain links TRBV28 with TRBJ2-5, with D maybe TRBD2 (7 bases). Germline CDR1 and CDR2: MDHEN and SYDVKM. Trimming cost V 5 bases and J 11 bases, with 15 bases left between them. The CDR3 is 12 amino acids. The DNA for the CDR3 is TGTGCCAGCAGTCGCCAACAGGGAGGGCAGTACTTC. It codes for CASSRQQGGQYF.

The gene calls are TRBV29-1 and TRBJ2-7; D ambiguous. CDR1 and CDR2 (germline): SQVTM, ANQGSEA. Trimming shortened V by 0 bases and J by 2 bases, and 17 bases separated the two germline ends. The CDR3 contains 16 residues. The CDR3 is CSVEEARAAQTYEQYF. CDR3 bases: TGCAGCGTTGAAGAGGCCCGGGCCGCGCAGACCTACGAGCAGTACTTC.

This clonotype has just a few counts. The chain uses TRBV6-2 or TRBV6-3 and TRBJ1-1, with TRBD1 as a possible D gene (6 bases). CDR1 MNHEY and CDR2 SVGEGT come from the germline V gene. V lost 8 bases and J 3 bases, leaving 13 bases between the germline ends. This CDR3 is 13 amino acids long. This chain's CDR3 is CASSTGFYTEAFF. CDR3 bases: TGTGCCAGCTCTACAGGGTTCTACACTGAAGCTTTCTTT.

This sequence joins TRBV5-1 and TRBJ1-1; D call uncertain. This CDR3 spans 15 amino acids. V lost 4 bases, J lost 2 bases, and 15 bases lay in between. Germline V lookup: CDR1 SGHRS, CDR2 YFSETQ. CDR3 nucleotide sequence: TGCGCCAGCAGCCCGACTCCGGTCCCTAACACTGAAGCTTTCTTT. It is translated as CASSPTPVPNTEAFF.

The rearrangement joins TRBV3-1 to TRBJ2-3, with TRBD2 as a possible D gene (5 bases). V lost 3 bases and J 3 bases, leaving 10 bases between the germline ends. This CDR3 has 14 amino acids. The germline gives CDR1 LGHDT, CDR2 YNNKEL (reference sequence). Written as DNA, the CDR3 is TGTGCCAGCAGCCAGGACTTTAGGACAGATACGCAGTATTTT. This gives the protein CASSQDFRTDTQYF.

Comment on this clonotype: Germline is not matched at one junction end, which may reflect a read error. The chain joins TRBV7-6 to TRBJ1-3; weak D call: TRBD1 (5 bases). The CDR3 runs to 14 residues. Germline CDR1 is SGHVS and CDR2 is FNYEAQ. The CDR3 reads CASSVVGTGDTIYF. The CDR3 coding sequence is TGTGCCAGCAGCGTAGTGGGGACTGGAGACACCATATATTTT.

This clonotype has a handful of counts. This chain connects TRBV7-2 to TRBJ2-5; 7 bases are shared with TRBD1. CDR1 is SGHTA, CDR2 FQGNSA, per germline. J gave up 4 bases and V 3 bases, and 5 bases lay outside the gene matches. There are 14 residues in the CDR3. The CDR3: CASSFTGEGETQYF. DNA of the CDR3: TGTGCCAGCAGCTTTACAGGGGAAGGAGAGACCCAGTACTTC.

The V and J genes are TRBV6-2 or TRBV6-3 and TRBJ1-2; 7 bases match TRBD1. Germline V gene sequence: CDR1 MNHEY, CDR2 SVGEGT. The CDR3 covers 16 residues. Trimming removed 4 bases from V and 2 bases from J; junction bases left unmatched: 10. The CDR3 spells CASSSALTGRNYGYTF. The CDR3 coding sequence is TGTGCCAGCAGTTCAGCATTGACAGGGAGAAACTATGGCTACACCTTC.

The rearrangement joins TRBV4-1 to TRBJ1-4; D not certain. The CDR3 contains 13 residues. V was trimmed by 2 bases and J by 6 bases, leaving 7 bases between them. CDR1 is MGHRA, CDR2 YSYEKL, per germline. The CDR3 nucleotides read TGCGCCAGCAGCCAAACCAATTATGAAAAACTGTTTTTT. Protein product: CASSQTNYEKLFF.